The 9 T cell receptor beta chains listed next were all sequenced from one sample in a study of Ad26.COV2.S vaccination and SARS-CoV-2 variants. Profiling relied on immunoSEQ multiplex PCR, and the TCRdb table lists in-frame clones only, not all of them. This sample has about 680,000 clones; 89% occur once, and the top ten carry roughly 1.5%. Treatment: over 15 received Ad26.COV2.S at low or high dose, single or two shots; 5 received placebo; per-sample allocation not given. Samples were taken on day 63 after the first vaccine or placebo injection. The sequencing here drew on peripheral blood, taken in a trial of Ad26.COV2.S vaccine versus placebo. All receptors come from a person aged 18-60 years who received the Ad26.COV2.S COVID-19 vaccine or a placebo.

The CDR3 loop reads CATSDIPEGRKGSTEAFF. The CDR3 DNA reads as TGTGCCACCAGTGATATCCCCGAGGGCAGGAAAGGAAGCACTGAAGCTTTCTTT. The chain is built from TRBV24-1 and TRBJ1-1; D unclear. Trimming removed 3 bases at V and 4 bases at J, with 23 bases between. CDR1 and CDR2 (germline): KGHDR, SFDVKD. The length of the CDR3 is 18 residues.

CDR3 residues: CASSQGRNYEQYF. Here the CDR3 DNA reads TGTGCCAGCAGCCAGGGACGGAACTACGAGCAGTACTTC. This sequence joins TRBV3-1 (or the pseudogene TRBV3-2) and TRBJ2-7; tentatively, D is TRBD1 or TRBD2 (5 bases each). Germline lookup yields CDR1 LGHDT and CDR2 YNNKEL (reference sequence). V was shortened by 3 bases and J by 3 bases, with 9 bases between the two germline ends. The CDR3 loop spans 13 amino acids.

This clone was detected many times. The chain couples TRBV19 to TRBJ1-5, with 7 bases aligning to TRBD1. Germline CDR1 reads LNHDA; CDR2 reads SQIVND (reference sequence). V trimming: 3 bases; J trimming: 3 bases; junction bases outside the gene matches: 5. This CDR3 comprises 15 residues. Written as DNA, the CDR3 is TGTGCCAGTAGTATGAGACAGGGCTACAATCAGCCCCAGCATTTT. It specifies CASSMRQGYNQPQHF.

Points on this clone: This may stem from a read error, because a much larger clone lies one nucleotide away. This specimen includes other DNA sequences encoding the same CDR3. This rearrangement joins TRBV7-9 to TRBJ2-3; D ambiguous. Germline V gives CDR1 SEHNR, CDR2 FQNEAQ (reference sequence). This CDR3 is 11 amino acids long. Trimming pared 2 bases from V and 3 bases from J, leaving 0 bases between. In DNA, the CDR3 is TGTGCCAGCAGCTTAACAGATACGCAGTATTTT. Translated: CASSLTDTQYF.

Only one count was recorded for this clone. The chain carries TRBV3-1 (or the pseudogene TRBV3-2) and TRBJ1-2; D unresolved. Germline V CDR1 and CDR2: LGHDT, YNNKEL (reference sequence). This CDR3 region has 18 residues. V was clipped by 4 bases and J by 4 bases, with 25 bases between them. The CDR3 protein is CASSPSGWRKQSGYGYTF. The CDR3 DNA reads as TGTGCCAGCAGCCCATCCGGGTGGCGGAAGCAGTCGGGCTATGGCTACACCTTC.

V and J are TRBV6-5 and TRBJ2-7; D unclear. The V and J ends lost 6 bases and 1 base respectively, with 10 bases between them. The CDR3 extends over 13 amino acids. Germline loops: CDR1 MNHEY, CDR2 SVGAGI. The CDR3 protein is CASRRAESYEQYF. In nucleotides, the CDR3 is TGTGCCAGCAGAAGGGCCGAATCCTACGAGCAGTACTTC.

This clone came up once. The chain links TRBV2 to TRBJ2-1, with D possibly TRBD2 on 6 matching bases. V gave up 4 bases and J gave up 1 base, with 8 bases separating them. There are 14 residues in the CDR3. CDR1 is SNHLY and CDR2 is FYNNEI in the germline V gene. The DNA for the CDR3 is TGTGCCAGCAGTGGGGGACTTTCCTACAATGAGCAGTTCTTC. Protein product: CASSGGLSYNEQFF.

The CDR3 spells CATSREVVAGANVLTF. In DNA, the CDR3 is TGTGCCACCAGCAGAGAAGTAGTTGCTGGGGCCAACGTCCTGACTTTC. The chain employs TRBV15 and TRBJ2-6, with D unclear. Germline V lookup: CDR1 LNHNV, CDR2 YYDKDF (reference sequence). Trimming stripped 0 bases from V and 2 bases from J, with 8 bases between. The CDR3 length is 16 residues.

This rearrangement joins TRBV19 to TRBJ1-6; possible D gene TRBD1, 5 bases. There are 15 residues in the CDR3. V was cut by 2 bases and J by 10 bases, with 15 bases left in between. Germline V gene lookup returns CDR1 LNHDA and CDR2 SQIVND (reference sequence). CDR3 nucleotides: TGTGCCAGTAGTATAAAGCCGGGGCCGCCCTCACCCCTCCACTTT. Translation: CASSIKPGPPSPLHF. Drawing the rest from reference TRBV19 and TRBJ1-6, the complete variable domain is DGGITQSPKYLFRKEGQNVTLSCEQNLNHDAMYWYRQDPGQGLRLIYYSQIVNDFQKGDIAEGYSVSREKKESFPLTVTSAQKNPTAFYLCASSIKPGPPSPLHFGNGTRLTVT.